The 6 T cell receptor beta chains in this list originate from one sample, sequenced in a study of preoperative IRX-2 immunotherapy in early breast cancer. Generated by immunoSEQ multiplex PCR, the TCRdb table keeps only in-frame clones and is missing some. Among around 3,700 clones, 65% to 70% were seen once, and the ten largest hold around 12%. This sample's treatment: preoperative locoregional IRX-2 cytokine immunotherapy. This specimen was tumor tissue, taken after IRX-2 immunotherapy. These receptors were taken from a human donor with breast cancer.

The gene calls are TRBV6-8 and TRBJ1-3; D ambiguous. The V gene lost 2 bases and the J gene lost 4 bases, with 12 bases spanning the gap. Germline V CDR1 and CDR2: MNHGY, SAAAGT. The CDR3 is made up of 15 amino acids. The CDR3 nucleotides are TGTGCCAGCAGTTACGGCTTCGACGGCGGAAACACCATATATTTT. Encoded protein: CASSYGFDGGNTIYF.

This clone was counted a single time. The rearrangement joins TRBV18 to TRBJ1-2; perhaps TRBD1 as D (6 bases). The CDR3 is 16 residues long. CDR1 and CDR2 (germline): KGHSH, LQKENI. V was trimmed by 3 bases and J by 3 bases, leaving 17 bases between them. In DNA form, the CDR3 reads TGTGCCAGCTCACCGCCCCTTGGGGGGGCGGACTATGGCTACACCTTC. Translation: CASSPPLGGADYGYTF.

The chain employs TRBV14 and TRBJ2-1, with 12 bases that match TRBD2. Germline V CDR1 and CDR2: SGHDN, FVKESK. The J segment lost 3 bases and the V segment lost 0 bases, leaving 6 bases of the junction unmatched. CDR3 size: 18 residues. CDR3 sequence: CASSQDWTSGDYYNEQFF. The CDR3 DNA is TGTGCCAGCAGCCAAGATTGGACTAGCGGGGATTACTACAATGAGCAGTTCTTC.

The chain has TRBV6-8 and TRBJ2-4; D gene uncertain. V lost 4 bases and J lost 0, with 10 bases in between. This CDR3 region has 15 residues. The V gene's germline CDR1 is MNHGY and CDR2 SAAAGT. In DNA form, the CDR3 reads TGTGCCAGCAGTTCTCGCGAGGTAGCCAAAAACATTCAGTACTTC. It yields the protein CASSSREVAKNIQYF.

The chain is built from TRBV9 and TRBJ2-1; D possibly corresponds to TRBD1 (5 bases). CDR3 length: 12 amino acids. The ends were cut back, 2 bases at V and 9 bases at J, with 9 bases in the middle. Germline CDR1 SGDLS, CDR2 YYNGEE. The CDR3 sequence: CASSVPGPEQFF. For the CDR3, the DNA is TGTGCCAGCAGCGTCCCAGGGCCTGAGCAGTTCTTC.

This clone was seen a few times. This chain uses TRBV19 with TRBJ1-5; no firm D call. Looked up from germline, CDR1 is LNHDA and CDR2 is SQIVND (reference sequence). Trimming stripped 6 bases from V and 2 bases from J, with 17 bases between. CDR3 length: 16 residues. The CDR3 DNA sequence: TGTGCCAGTAGCACCATTGGAGAGGGCGGCAATCAGCCCCAGCATTTT. This codes for CASSTIGEGGNQPQHF. Complete variable domain (other parts from reference TRBV19 and TRBJ1-5): DGGITQSPKYLFRKEGQNVTLSCEQNLNHDAMYWYRQDPGQGLRLIYYSQIVNDFQKGDIAEGYSVSREKKESFPLTVTSAQKNPTAFYLCASSTIGEGGNQPQHFGDGTRLSIL.